These 9 T cell receptor beta chains were all obtained from the same sample, sequenced in a study of graft-versus-host responses after intestinal transplantation listed by TCRdb under 2021. Library creation used the immunoSEQ multiplex PCR assay. The table was pulled from immuneACCESS by TCRdb, which kept in-frame rearrangements only. Such tables lose some clones; where checked, under half of the loss comes from unresolved V genes, and the rest has no known cause. A total of fewer than 110,000 clones appear in this sample, roughly 93% of them only once. The ten top clones hold around 1.2% of the sample. These receptors lack a known antigen. This specimen's time point label, interpreted: cells obtained before transplantation from donor or recipient. The sequences come from unstimulated CD8+ T cells sorted from spleen or lymph node cells, collected before intestinal transplant. These receptors all stem from a human donor who received an intestinal transplant.

Only one count was recorded for this clone. At one end, the junction sequence differs from germline, possibly due to a read error. This chain connects TRBV5-8 to TRBJ1-6; D gene unclear. The length of the CDR3 is 12 residues. Germline V gives CDR1 SGHTS, CDR2 YDEGEE. In DNA form, the CDR3 reads TGTGCCAGCAGCTTGGTCAGCCATGGAATGACGTTT. It encodes CASSLVSHGMTF.

DNA of the CDR3: TGTGCCAGCAGTGAATGGGGGGAGCTAGATCAGCCCCAGCATTTT. Its protein is CASSEWGELDQPQHF. The rearrangement links TRBV25-1 to TRBJ1-5; the D gene is possibly TRBD1 (5 bases). The CDR3 runs 15 residues. Germline V gene sequence: CDR1 MGHDK, CDR2 SYGVNS. Trimming took off 1 base at V and 5 bases at J, with 12 bases between the two ends.

The V and J genes are TRBV27 and TRBJ2-4; D is perhaps TRBD1 (7 bases). CDR3 length equals 14 residues. V shed 5 bases and J shed 9 bases, with 17 bases lying between them. From germline, CDR1 is MNHEY and CDR2 SMNVEV (reference sequence). The CDR3 region is CASSPGDSPPIQYF. In DNA form, the CDR3 reads TGTGCCAGCAGTCCGGGGGACAGTCCGCCCATTCAGTACTTC.

The chain employs TRBV11-2 and TRBJ2-1; no clear D gene. Per the germline V gene, CDR1 is SGHAT and CDR2 is FQNNGV. V was shortened by 4 bases and J by 0 bases, with 13 bases between the two germline ends. The CDR3 consists of 16 residues. CDR3 nucleotide sequence: TGTGCCAGCAGCTCAACACTGACGAGCTCCTACAATGAGCAGTTCTTC. It is translated as CASSSTLTSSYNEQFF.

The chain uses TRBV6-1 and TRBJ1-1; TRBD1 might be the D (5 bases). The germline gives CDR1 MNHNS, CDR2 SASEGT. The CDR3 length is 14 residues. Trimming took 5 bases from V and 0 from J, leaving 10 bases between them. CDR3 bases: TGTGCCAGCAGTCAGGGCGCCTTGAACACTGAAGCTTTCTTT. It specifies CASSQGALNTEAFF.

This rearrangement joins TRBV18 to TRBJ1-3; the D is unclear. Germline CDR1 and CDR2: KGHSH and LQKENI. The CDR3 is 18 residues long. With 4 bases removed from V and 5 bases from J, the gap between germline ends came to 24 bases. CDR3 amino acids: CASSLTYDIRDRRNTIYF. The DNA for the CDR3 is TGTGCCAGCTCACTAACCTACGACATACGGGATAGGCGAAACACCATATATTTT.

This chain links TRBV6-5 with TRBJ1-2, with TRBD1 as a possible D gene (6 bases). Trimming left V 11 bases short and J 8 bases short, with 21 bases between. CDR3 length: 13 amino acids. The germline CDR1 and CDR2 sequences are MNHEY and SVGAGI. CDR3 in DNA: TGTGCCGGACCGGGAGGGGGATCTAGAGGCTACACCTTC. This encodes CAGPGGGSRGYTF.

The J gene is TRBJ2-3, the V gene TRBV7-8; 12 bases match TRBD2. V trimming: 5 bases; J trimming: 6 bases; junction bases outside the gene matches: 9. Looked up from germline, CDR1 is SGHVS and CDR2 is FQNEAQ. CDR3 length: 16 amino acids. CDR3 sequence reads: CASSPQLAGGADTQYF. The DNA of the CDR3 is TGTGCCAGCAGCCCCCAACTAGCGGGGGGAGCCGATACGCAGTATTTT.

The chain couples TRBV7-8 to TRBJ2-7; D may correspond to TRBD1 or TRBD2 (6 bases each). V lost 2 bases and J 4 bases, leaving 24 bases between the germline ends. This CDR3 is 18 amino acids long. Germline assignment: CDR1 SGHVS and CDR2 FQNEAQ. For the CDR3, the DNA is TGTGCCAGCAGCTTACGACCCCGAGGGGGGAGTAGTGCTTACGAGCAGTACTTC. Its protein product is CASSLRPRGGSSAYEQYF.